A selection of T cell receptor beta chains follows, all from one sample in a study of early T cells in non-severe SARS-CoV-2 infection. TCRdb called the 5' RACE reads again in MiXCR, with one record for every CDR3 protein. Altogether more than 95,000 distinct CDR3 sequences are present, just under 15% being singletons, with the ten largest covering 21%. The sequencing sample was made of whole blood. The receptors shown here come from an adult who was a healthcare worker with PCR-confirmed SARS-CoV-2 infection or an uninfected control (not recorded which). Each CDR3 is given with its conserved first and last residue. D genes are given only for firm matches. A clone size is listed for some rows: how often the clone was seen (once, few, many), or a class if it is expanded.

abundance: -
v_gene: TRBV30
d_gene: -
j_gene: TRBJ2-3
CDR3aa: CAWKLRENTDTQYF
CDR3nt: TGTGCCTGGAAGTTGCGGGAAAACACAGATACGCAGTATTTT

abundance: once
v_gene: TRBV5-1
d_gene: -
j_gene: TRBJ1-1
CDR3aa: CASSLDPVNAEAFF
CDR3nt: TGCGCCAGCAGTTTGGACCCGGTTAACGCTGAAGCTTTCTTT

abundance: -
v_gene: TRBV10-3
d_gene: TRBD2
j_gene: TRBJ2-5
CDR3aa: CAIKVGLAEETQYF
CDR3nt: TGTGCCATCAAGGTAGGACTAGCGGAAGAGACCCAGTACTTC

abundance: many
v_gene: TRBV5-4
d_gene: -
j_gene: TRBJ1-1
CDR3aa: CASTPPGGPTEAFF
CDR3nt: TGTGCCAGCACCCCACCGGGGGGTCCCACTGAAGCTTTCTTT

abundance: -
v_gene: TRBV7-9
d_gene: -
j_gene: TRBJ2-7
CDR3aa: CASSLPGSSYEQYF
CDR3nt: TGTGCCAGCTCACTCCCAGGTAGCTCCTACGAGCAGTACTTC

abundance: -
v_gene: TRBV10-3
d_gene: -
j_gene: TRBJ2-3
CDR3aa: CAISGRDADTQYF
CDR3nt: TGTGCCATCAGTGGCAGGGACGCAGATACGCAGTATTTT

abundance: -
v_gene: TRBV27
d_gene: -
j_gene: TRBJ2-7
CDR3aa: CASSLRGGTRYEQYF
CDR3nt: TGTGCCAGCAGTTTGAGAGGAGGGACCCGCTACGAGCAGTACTTC

abundance: few
v_gene: TRBV7-9
d_gene: -
j_gene: TRBJ1-1
CDR3aa: CASSLGAGLPEAFF
CDR3nt: TGTGCCAGCAGCTTAGGGGCAGGGCTACCTGAAGCTTTCTTT

abundance: many
v_gene: TRBV7-2
d_gene: -
j_gene: TRBJ1-2
CDR3aa: CASSFTGYYGYTF
CDR3nt: TGTGCCAGCAGCTTTACAGGGTACTATGGCTACACCTTC

abundance: -
v_gene: TRBV3-1
d_gene: -
j_gene: TRBJ2-7
CDR3aa: CASSPGGISYEQYF
CDR3nt: TGTGCCAGCAGCCCCGGCGGGATCTCCTACGAGCAGTACTTC

abundance: few
v_gene: TRBV14
d_gene: -
j_gene: TRBJ2-3
CDR3aa: CASSQARIDTQYF
CDR3nt: TGTGCCAGCAGCCAAGCTCGAATAGATACGCAGTATTTT

abundance: few
v_gene: TRBV4-1
d_gene: TRBD2
j_gene: TRBJ2-3
CDR3aa: CASSQGAGGTDTQYF
CDR3nt: TGCGCCAGCAGCCAAGGAGCGGGGGGCACAGATACGCAGTATTTT

abundance: -
v_gene: TRBV18
d_gene: TRBD1
j_gene: TRBJ2-7
CDR3aa: CASSPSGQGAGEQYF
CDR3nt: TGTGCCAGCTCACCATCGGGACAGGGGGCAGGCGAGCAGTACTTC